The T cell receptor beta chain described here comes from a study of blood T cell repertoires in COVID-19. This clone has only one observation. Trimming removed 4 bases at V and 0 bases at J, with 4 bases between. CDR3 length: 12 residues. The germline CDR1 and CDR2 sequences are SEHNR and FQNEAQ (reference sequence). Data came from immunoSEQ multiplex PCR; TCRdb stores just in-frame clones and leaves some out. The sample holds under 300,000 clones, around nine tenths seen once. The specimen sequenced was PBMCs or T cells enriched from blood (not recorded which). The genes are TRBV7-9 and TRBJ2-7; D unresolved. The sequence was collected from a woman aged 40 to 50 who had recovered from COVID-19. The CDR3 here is CASSSVSYEQYF. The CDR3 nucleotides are TGTGCCAGCAGCTCAGTCTCCTACGAGCAGTACTTC.